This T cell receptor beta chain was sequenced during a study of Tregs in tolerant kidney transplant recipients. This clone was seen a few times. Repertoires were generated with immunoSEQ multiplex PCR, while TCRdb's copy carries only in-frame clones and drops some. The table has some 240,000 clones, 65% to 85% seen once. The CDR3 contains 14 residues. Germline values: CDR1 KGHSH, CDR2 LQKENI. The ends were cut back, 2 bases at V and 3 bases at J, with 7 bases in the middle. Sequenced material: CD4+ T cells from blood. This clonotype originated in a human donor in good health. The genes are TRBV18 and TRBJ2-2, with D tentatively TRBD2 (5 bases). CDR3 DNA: TGTGCCAGCTCACCAACTAGTCACACCGGGGAGCTGTTTTTT. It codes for CASSPTSHTGELFF.